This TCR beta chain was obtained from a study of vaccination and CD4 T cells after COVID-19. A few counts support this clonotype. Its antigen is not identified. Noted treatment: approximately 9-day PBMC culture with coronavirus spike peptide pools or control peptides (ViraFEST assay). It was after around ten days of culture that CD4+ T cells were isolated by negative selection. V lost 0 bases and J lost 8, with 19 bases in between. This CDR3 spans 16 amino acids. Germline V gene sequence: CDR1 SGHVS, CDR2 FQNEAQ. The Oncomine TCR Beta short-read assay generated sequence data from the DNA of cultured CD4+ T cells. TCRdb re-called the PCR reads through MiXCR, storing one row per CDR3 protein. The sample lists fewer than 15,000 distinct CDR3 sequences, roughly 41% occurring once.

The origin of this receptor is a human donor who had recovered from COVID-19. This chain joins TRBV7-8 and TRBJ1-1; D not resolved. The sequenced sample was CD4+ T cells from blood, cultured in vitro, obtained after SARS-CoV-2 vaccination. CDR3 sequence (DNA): TGTGCCAGCAGCTTAGCGCGAACGCACACCGGGCTAGAAGCTTTCTTT. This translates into CASSLARTHTGLEAFF.